This T cell receptor (beta chain) appears in the sequencing data of a study of cytomegalovirus exposure and HLA in healthy donors. It was with 60 Vbeta and 13 Jbeta primers that the PCR ran. TCRdb keeps only in-frame clones here, not all; method: immunoSEQ multiplex PCR. The sample records around 140,000 clones, roughly three fifths being singletons. CDR3 length: 14 residues. V usage is TRBV21-1 and J usage is TRBJ1-2. TRBV21-1 is designated a pseudogene. The sample comprised PBMCs. This clonotype originated in an older woman in good health and CMV-seronegative. The DNA of the CDR3 is TGTGCCAGCAGCGCGGAGGAGTTCGACTATGGCTACACCTTC. It codes for CASSAEEFDYGYTF.